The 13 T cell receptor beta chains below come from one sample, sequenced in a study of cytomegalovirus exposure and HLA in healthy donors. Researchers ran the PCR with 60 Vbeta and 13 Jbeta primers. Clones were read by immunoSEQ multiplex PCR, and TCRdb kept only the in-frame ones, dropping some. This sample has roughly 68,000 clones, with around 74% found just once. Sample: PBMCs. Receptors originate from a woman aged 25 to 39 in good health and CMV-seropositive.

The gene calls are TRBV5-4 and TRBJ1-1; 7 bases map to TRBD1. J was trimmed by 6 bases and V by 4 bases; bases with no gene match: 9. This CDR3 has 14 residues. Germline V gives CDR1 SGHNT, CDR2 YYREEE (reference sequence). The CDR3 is CASSAEQGFAEAFF. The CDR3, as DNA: TGTGCCAGCAGCGCAGAACAGGGGTTCGCTGAAGCTTTCTTT.

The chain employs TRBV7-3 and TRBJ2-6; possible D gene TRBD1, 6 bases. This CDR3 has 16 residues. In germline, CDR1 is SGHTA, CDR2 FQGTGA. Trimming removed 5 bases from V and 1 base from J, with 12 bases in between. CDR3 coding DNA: TGTGCCAGCAGCAGCCGGACAGTTTCTGGGGCCAACGTCCTGACTTTC. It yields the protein CASSSRTVSGANVLTF.

The CDR3 region is CASRPFGGSTDTQYF. CDR3 nucleotide sequence: TGTGCCAGCAGGCCTTTCGGGGGGTCGACAGATACGCAGTATTTT. The gene calls are TRBV27 and TRBJ2-3; TRBD2 matches at 7 bases. The V and J ends lost 6 bases and 3 bases, in that order; junction bases with no gene match: 9. Germline V lookup: CDR1 MNHEY, CDR2 SMNVEV (reference sequence). The CDR3 totals 15 residues.

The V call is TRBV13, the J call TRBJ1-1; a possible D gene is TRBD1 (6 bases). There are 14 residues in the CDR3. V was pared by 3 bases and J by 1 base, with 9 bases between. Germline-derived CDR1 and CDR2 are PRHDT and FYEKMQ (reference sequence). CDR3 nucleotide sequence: TGTGCCAGCAGCTTCAGGGGTGGGAACACTGAAGCTTTCTTT. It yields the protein CASSFRGGNTEAFF.

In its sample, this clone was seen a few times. CDR3 bases: TGTGCCAGCAGCCCGGACAGGGCCTCCTATGGCTACACCTTC. This translates into CASSPDRASYGYTF. This rearrangement joins TRBV5-6 to TRBJ1-2; TRBD1 aligns across 8 bases. This CDR3 has 14 amino acids. Trimming cost V 4 bases and J 4 bases; bases outside gene matches: 6. Germline CDR1 SGHDT, CDR2 YYEEEE.

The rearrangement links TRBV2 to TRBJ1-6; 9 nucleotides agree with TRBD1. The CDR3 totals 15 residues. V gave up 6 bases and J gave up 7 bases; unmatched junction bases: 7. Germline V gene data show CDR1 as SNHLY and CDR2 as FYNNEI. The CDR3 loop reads CASSEDRGGNSPLHF. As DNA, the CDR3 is TGTGCCAGCAGCGAGGACAGGGGAGGCAATTCACCCCTCCACTTT.

The chain's CDR3 is CASSSLDRGTYEQYF. Here the CDR3 DNA reads TGTGCCAGCAGCTCGTTGGACAGGGGAACCTACGAGCAGTACTTC. The J gene is TRBJ2-7, the V gene TRBV7-8; 9 bases are shared with TRBD1. Trimming took 4 bases from V and 2 from J; bases not matched to a gene: 6. Germline CDR1 and CDR2: SGHVS and FQNEAQ. This CDR3 has 15 residues.

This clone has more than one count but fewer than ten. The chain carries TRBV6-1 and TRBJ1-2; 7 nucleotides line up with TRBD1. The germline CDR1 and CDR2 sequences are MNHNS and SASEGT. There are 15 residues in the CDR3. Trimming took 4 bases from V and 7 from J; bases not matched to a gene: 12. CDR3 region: CASSATSTGDAGYTF. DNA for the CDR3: TGTGCCAGCAGTGCCACTTCTACAGGGGATGCTGGCTACACCTTC.

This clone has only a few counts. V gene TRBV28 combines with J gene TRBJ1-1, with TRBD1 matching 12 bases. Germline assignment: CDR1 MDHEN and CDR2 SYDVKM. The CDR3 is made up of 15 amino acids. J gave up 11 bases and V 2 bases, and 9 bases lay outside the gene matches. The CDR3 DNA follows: TGTGCCAGCAGTTTAGCCCCCGGGACAGGGGGCTTTGCTTTCTTT. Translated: CASSLAPGTGGFAFF.

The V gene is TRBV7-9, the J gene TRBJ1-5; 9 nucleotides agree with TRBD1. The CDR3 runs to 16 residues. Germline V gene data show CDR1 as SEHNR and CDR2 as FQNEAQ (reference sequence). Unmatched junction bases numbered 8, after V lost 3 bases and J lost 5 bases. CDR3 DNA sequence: TGTGCCAGCAGCTTGGGGACAGGGAGGAACCATCAGCCCCAGCATTTT. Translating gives CASSLGTGRNHQPQHF.

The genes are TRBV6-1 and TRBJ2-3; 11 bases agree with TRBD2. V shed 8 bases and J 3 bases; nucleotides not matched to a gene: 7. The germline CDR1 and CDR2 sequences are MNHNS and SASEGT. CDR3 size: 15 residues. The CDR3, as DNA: TGTGCCAGCTACTATAGCGGGAGGGGGACAGATACGCAGTATTTT. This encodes CASYYSGRGTDTQYF.

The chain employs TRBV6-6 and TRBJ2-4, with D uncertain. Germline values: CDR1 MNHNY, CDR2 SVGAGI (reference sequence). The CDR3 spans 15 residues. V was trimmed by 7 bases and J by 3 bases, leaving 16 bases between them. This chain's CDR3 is CASNQKRSGKNIQYF. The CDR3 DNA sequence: TGTGCCAGCAATCAGAAGAGGTCGGGCAAAAACATTCAGTACTTC.

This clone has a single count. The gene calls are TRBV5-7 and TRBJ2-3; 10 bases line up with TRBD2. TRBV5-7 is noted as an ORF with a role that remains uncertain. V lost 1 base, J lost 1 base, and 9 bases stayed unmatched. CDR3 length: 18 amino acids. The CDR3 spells CASSLKREGLLGTDTQYF. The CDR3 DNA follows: TGTGCCAGCAGCTTGAAGCGGGAGGGCCTACTGGGCACAGATACGCAGTATTTT.